This T cell receptor beta chain was captured by sequencing in a study of blood T cell repertoires in COVID-19. Whole-study context: Specimens from acute and convalescent COVID-19 originated in the United States, Italy and Spain. PBMCs, B-cell-depleted T cells, or T cells were the source of the cDNA or gDNA that made up the material.

Only in-frame clones appear in the TCRdb table, and some are missing; sequencing was by immunoSEQ multiplex PCR. The table includes 250,000 or so clones, over 80% detected once. The V gene lost 6 bases and the J gene lost 0 bases, with 11 bases spanning the gap. Per the germline V gene, CDR1 is SQVTM and CDR2 is ANQGSEA. This CDR3 has 13 amino acids. This rearrangement joins TRBV29-1 to TRBJ1-2; D not certain. The clonotype originates from a human donor in a cohort sampled during active COVID-19. Sequencing was done on a sample of peripheral blood. The CDR3 loop reads CSVRIQANYGYTF. As DNA, the CDR3 is TGCAGCGTGCGGATTCAAGCTAACTATGGCTACACCTTC. The variable domain in full, with the rest retrieved from reference TRBV29-1 and TRBJ1-2, is SAVISQKPSRDICQRGTSLTIQCQVDSQVTMMFWYRQQPGQSLTLIATANQGSEATYESGFVIDKFPISRPNLTFSTLTVSNMSPEDSSIYLCSVRIQANYGYTFGSGTRLTVV.